This T cell receptor beta chain was sequenced during a study of siplizumab effects on memory and regulatory T cells. V shed 4 bases and J shed 5 bases, with 17 bases lying between them. CDR1 and CDR2 from the germline V gene are SGHVS and FNYEAQ. This CDR3 is 15 amino acids long. Method: immunoSEQ multiplex PCR; TCRdb's copy keeps in-frame clones and lacks some. The sample carries 50,000 to 75,000 clones, around 96% recorded once. Sequencing was carried out using naive CD8+ T cells sorted from blood. This receptor was taken from a human donor in good health. The rearrangement joins TRBV7-6 to TRBJ2-5; D may be TRBD1 or TRBD2 (6 bases each). DNA of the CDR3: TGTGCCAGCAGCTCCGGGGGCGGTAATTGGGAGACCCAGTACTTC. This codes for CASSSGGGNWETQYF.